A selection of T cell receptor beta chains follows, all from one sample in a study of T cell repertoires in cytomegalovirus infection. These receptors lack a known antigen. A single record per CDR3 protein comes from TCRdb applying MiXCR to the reads. The sample records 65,000 to 85,000 distinct CDR3 sequences, around 27% being singletons. Sample: CD8+ T cells from cultured PBMCs, taken from culture after CMV antigen stimulation. The source of these receptors is a human donor in good health (CMV status not recorded). Some clones in this sample may be carry-over from other donors' samples. CDR3s include the opening cysteine and the closing phenylalanine or tryptophan. Each record gives: V gene, J gene, D gene, CDR3 length, clone size, CDR3 DNA, CDR3 protein. D genes are given only for firm matches. A row's size may be missing; if present it is once, few, many or a size class.

v_call: TRBV7-9; j_call: TRBJ2-1; d_call: TRBD2; cdr3_length: 15; clone_size: few; cdr3_nt: TGTGCCAGCAGTTCCGGACTAGCGGTGTACAATGAGCAGTTCTTC; cdr3_aa: CASSSGLAVYNEQFF
v_call: TRBV3-1; j_call: TRBJ2-7; d_call: .; cdr3_length: 14; clone_size: .; cdr3_nt: TGTGCCAGCACCCCGGCCGGCCATTCCTACGAGCAGTACTTC; cdr3_aa: CASTPAGHSYEQYF
v_call: TRBV5-1; j_call: TRBJ2-7; d_call: TRBD1; cdr3_length: 16; clone_size: .; cdr3_nt: TGCGCCAGCAGCTTGGAATGGGGACAGGGGGCGCGCGAGCAGTACTTC; cdr3_aa: CASSLEWGQGAREQYF
v_call: TRBV7-3; j_call: TRBJ1-5; d_call: .; cdr3_length: 16; clone_size: few; cdr3_nt: TGTGCCAGCAGCGGGCCGACAGGAGGGGAGGATCAGCCCCAGCATTTT; cdr3_aa: CASSGPTGGEDQPQHF
v_call: TRBV27; j_call: TRBJ2-1; d_call: .; cdr3_length: 15; clone_size: .; cdr3_nt: TGTGCCAGCAGTTTATGGGGCGGAATGGGGAATGAGCAGTTCTTC; cdr3_aa: CASSLWGGMGNEQFF
v_call: TRBV12-3/TRBV12-4; j_call: TRBJ2-2; d_call: .; cdr3_length: 16; clone_size: .; cdr3_nt: TGTGCCACTCCAGGGGGGACCCCCATGAGGCCCGGGGAGCTGTTTTTT; cdr3_aa: CATPGGTPMRPGELFF
v_call: TRBV5-1; j_call: TRBJ1-2; d_call: .; cdr3_length: 14; clone_size: .; cdr3_nt: TGCGCCAGCAGCTTGGGAACCGCAGGGAATGGCTACACCTTC; cdr3_aa: CASSLGTAGNGYTF
v_call: TRBV4-3; j_call: TRBJ2-7; d_call: .; cdr3_length: 15; clone_size: .; cdr3_nt: TGCGCCAGCAGCCCCGAGATTGCCTCCTCCTACGAGCAGTACTTC; cdr3_aa: CASSPEIASSYEQYF
v_call: TRBV19; j_call: TRBJ1-5; d_call: .; cdr3_length: 13; clone_size: .; cdr3_nt: TGTGCCAGTAGTATCGCAGGGCCCCAGCCCCAGCATTTT; cdr3_aa: CASSIAGPQPQHF
v_call: TRBV4-2; j_call: TRBJ2-3; d_call: .; cdr3_length: 15; clone_size: .; cdr3_nt: TGTGCCAGCAGCCCCCGGGACTTAGGCACAGATACGCAGTATTTT; cdr3_aa: CASSPRDLGTDTQYF
v_call: TRBV28; j_call: TRBJ2-2; d_call: .; cdr3_length: 18; clone_size: .; cdr3_nt: TGTGCCAGCAGTTTATCCGGAGATGACGGGGGTAACACCGGGGAGCTGTTTTTT; cdr3_aa: CASSLSGDDGGNTGELFF
v_call: TRBV12-3/TRBV12-4; j_call: TRBJ1-3; d_call: .; cdr3_length: 13; clone_size: few; cdr3_nt: TGTGCCAGTTTCCGACGGGGAGGAAACACCATATATTTT; cdr3_aa: CASFRRGGNTIYF
v_call: TRBV5-1; j_call: TRBJ2-3; d_call: TRBD2; cdr3_length: 15; clone_size: many; cdr3_nt: TGCGCCAGCGGACGGGGGGACGGGGCCCCAGATACGCAGTATTTT; cdr3_aa: CASGRGDGAPDTQYF
v_call: TRBV3-1; j_call: TRBJ2-1; d_call: .; cdr3_length: 16; clone_size: medium-sized; cdr3_nt: TGTGCCAGCAGCCAAGACTTAGACAGGTCCTACAATGAGCAGTTCTTC; cdr3_aa: CASSQDLDRSYNEQFF
v_call: TRBV7-2; j_call: TRBJ1-2; d_call: .; cdr3_length: 14; clone_size: .; cdr3_nt: TGTGCCAGCAGCCCGTCGACAGTCAACTATGGCTACACCTTC; cdr3_aa: CASSPSTVNYGYTF
v_call: TRBV5-1; j_call: TRBJ2-7; d_call: TRBD1; cdr3_length: 16; clone_size: few; cdr3_nt: TGCGCCAGCAGCTGGGACCGGGACAGCCTCTACTACGAGCAGTACTTC; cdr3_aa: CASSWDRDSLYYEQYF
v_call: TRBV7-9; j_call: TRBJ1-6; d_call: TRBD1; cdr3_length: 18; clone_size: .; cdr3_nt: TGTGCCAGCCGCCCTGGGCCCGGGACAGGGGGTTCGAATTCATCCCTCCACTTT; cdr3_aa: CASRPGPGTGGSNSSLHF
v_call: TRBV11-3; j_call: TRBJ1-4; d_call: TRBD1; cdr3_length: 16; clone_size: few; cdr3_nt: TGTGCCAGCAGCACAGTCGGACAGGGCGCGATGGAAAAACTGTTTTTT; cdr3_aa: CASSTVGQGAMEKLFF
v_call: TRBV7-7; j_call: TRBJ2-3; d_call: TRBD2; cdr3_length: 16; clone_size: many; cdr3_nt: TGTGCCAGCAGCTTAGGACTAGCGGGGGGATCAGATACGCAGTATTTT; cdr3_aa: CASSLGLAGGSDTQYF
v_call: TRBV19; j_call: TRBJ1-4; d_call: .; cdr3_length: 16; clone_size: few; cdr3_nt: TGTGCCAGTAGGCGGACAGTGACTGCAACTAATGAAAAACTGTTTTTT; cdr3_aa: CASRRTVTATNEKLFF
v_call: TRBV11-2; j_call: TRBJ1-5; d_call: .; cdr3_length: 15; clone_size: .; cdr3_nt: TGTGCCAGCAGCTCGGGCGGGGGGCCCAATCAGCCCCAGCATTTT; cdr3_aa: CASSSGGGPNQPQHF
v_call: TRBV7-8; j_call: TRBJ1-5; d_call: .; cdr3_length: 16; clone_size: many; cdr3_nt: TGTGCCAGCTGCTATCAACCCGGGGATAGCAATCAGCCCCAGCATTTT; cdr3_aa: CASCYQPGDSNQPQHF
v_call: TRBV19; j_call: TRBJ2-7; d_call: .; cdr3_length: 14; clone_size: .; cdr3_nt: TGTGCCAGTAGTACCGGGACGCGGGGACTCGAGCAGTACTTC; cdr3_aa: CASSTGTRGLEQYF
v_call: TRBV12-3/TRBV12-4; j_call: TRBJ2-3; d_call: TRBD2; cdr3_length: 15; clone_size: many; cdr3_nt: TGTGCCAGCAGCCAAGCGGGGACTAGCACAGATACGCAGTATTTT; cdr3_aa: CASSQAGTSTDTQYF
v_call: TRBV5-6; j_call: TRBJ1-5; d_call: .; cdr3_length: 14; clone_size: many; cdr3_nt: TGTGCCAGCAGCTTTGGAGGGAGCAATCAGCCCCAGCATTTT; cdr3_aa: CASSFGGSNQPQHF
v_call: TRBV9; j_call: TRBJ2-1; d_call: TRBD1; cdr3_length: 14; clone_size: .; cdr3_nt: TGTGCCAGCAGCACAGGGGCCTCCTACAATGAGCAGTTCTTC; cdr3_aa: CASSTGASYNEQFF
v_call: TRBV19; j_call: TRBJ2-1; d_call: .; cdr3_length: 15; clone_size: .; cdr3_nt: TGTGCCAGTAGTATGGAGGGCACTAGGGGAGATGAGCAGTTCTTC; cdr3_aa: CASSMEGTRGDEQFF
v_call: TRBV4-3; j_call: TRBJ2-3; d_call: .; cdr3_length: 16; clone_size: .; cdr3_nt: TGCGCCAGCAGCCAGCAACCCCGCTCGGGCACAGATACGCAGTATTTT; cdr3_aa: CASSQQPRSGTDTQYF
v_call: TRBV11-2; j_call: TRBJ2-5; d_call: TRBD1; cdr3_length: 16; clone_size: many; cdr3_nt: TGTGCCAGCAGCTTAGGTTTTTCAGGGGGATTGGAGACCCAGTACTTC; cdr3_aa: CASSLGFSGGLETQYF
v_call: TRBV4-2; j_call: TRBJ2-3; d_call: .; cdr3_length: 18; clone_size: many; cdr3_nt: TGTGCCAGCAGCCAAGAGGTGGCGGGACAGAATCCAACAGATACGCAGTATTTT; cdr3_aa: CASSQEVAGQNPTDTQYF
v_call: TRBV7-8; j_call: TRBJ1-3; d_call: .; cdr3_length: 15; clone_size: many; cdr3_nt: TGTGCCAGCAGCTACGAGAGCCGCTCTGGAAACACCATATATTTT; cdr3_aa: CASSYESRSGNTIYF
v_call: TRBV20-1; j_call: TRBJ2-1; d_call: TRBD2; cdr3_length: 15; clone_size: .; cdr3_nt: TGCAGTGCTAGAGATCCGGGGGGGGCTTTCAATGAGCAGTTCTTC; cdr3_aa: CSARDPGGAFNEQFF
v_call: TRBV12-3/TRBV12-4; j_call: TRBJ2-7; d_call: .; cdr3_length: 14; clone_size: .; cdr3_nt: TGTGCCAGCAGGACAGGACATAGCTCCTACGAGCAGTACTTC; cdr3_aa: CASRTGHSSYEQYF
v_call: TRBV19; j_call: TRBJ2-2; d_call: TRBD1; cdr3_length: 15; clone_size: .; cdr3_nt: TGTGCCAGTAGTGTCGACAGGGGGCTCGCCGGGGAGCTGTTTTTT; cdr3_aa: CASSVDRGLAGELFF
v_call: TRBV7-6; j_call: TRBJ2-7; d_call: .; cdr3_length: 13; clone_size: .; cdr3_nt: TGTGCCAGCAGTGATCGGTATGGTTACGAGCAGTACTTC; cdr3_aa: CASSDRYGYEQYF
v_call: TRBV12-5; j_call: TRBJ2-7; d_call: .; cdr3_length: 14; clone_size: few; cdr3_nt: TGTGCTAGTGGTCCCAAGGACGGGATCCACGAGCAGTACTTC; cdr3_aa: CASGPKDGIHEQYF
v_call: TRBV7-8; j_call: TRBJ1-6; d_call: TRBD1; cdr3_length: 16; clone_size: many; cdr3_nt: TGTGCCAGCAGCTTAGCGACAGGGGGCTCTAATTCACCCCTCCACTTT; cdr3_aa: CASSLATGGSNSPLHF
v_call: TRBV6-5; j_call: TRBJ1-1; d_call: .; cdr3_length: 16; clone_size: .; cdr3_nt: TGTGCCAGCAGTTCCCTCCGCAGGGAGGGGAACACTGAAGCTTTCTTT; cdr3_aa: CASSSLRREGNTEAFF
v_call: TRBV11-2; j_call: TRBJ1-2; d_call: .; cdr3_length: 14; clone_size: few; cdr3_nt: TGTGCCAGCAGTCCAGCCGGGAGCATAGGCGGCTACACCTTC; cdr3_aa: CASSPAGSIGGYTF
v_call: TRBV4-3; j_call: TRBJ1-5; d_call: TRBD1; cdr3_length: 14; clone_size: .; cdr3_nt: TGCGCCAGCAGCCCGGACAGGGGAAATCAGCCCCAGCATTTT; cdr3_aa: CASSPDRGNQPQHF
v_call: TRBV27; j_call: TRBJ2-1; d_call: .; cdr3_length: 13; clone_size: .; cdr3_nt: TGTGCCAGCAGTTTTCGGTCGGCGGGTGAGCAGTTCTTC; cdr3_aa: CASSFRSAGEQFF
v_call: TRBV19; j_call: TRBJ2-3; d_call: TRBD1; cdr3_length: 14; clone_size: few; cdr3_nt: TGTGCCAGTAGTGACAGGGGGCGCACAGATACGCAGTATTTT; cdr3_aa: CASSDRGRTDTQYF
v_call: TRBV12-3/TRBV12-4; j_call: TRBJ2-1; d_call: .; cdr3_length: 12; clone_size: many; cdr3_nt: TGTGCCAGCAGAACCGGGACCGATGAGCAGTTCTTC; cdr3_aa: CASRTGTDEQFF
v_call: TRBV10-3; j_call: TRBJ2-1; d_call: TRBD1; cdr3_length: 14; clone_size: .; cdr3_nt: TGTGCCATCAGCTCGGGACAGGGCGGGTATGAGCAGTTCTTC; cdr3_aa: CAISSGQGGYEQFF
v_call: TRBV27; j_call: TRBJ1-4; d_call: TRBD1; cdr3_length: 14; clone_size: .; cdr3_nt: TGTGCCAGCAGTGACAGGGCAAAGAATGAAAAACTGTTTTTT; cdr3_aa: CASSDRAKNEKLFF
v_call: TRBV12-3/TRBV12-4; j_call: TRBJ2-1; d_call: .; cdr3_length: 13; clone_size: many; cdr3_nt: TGTGCCAGCAGTCCTGACAGTTACAATGAGCAGTTCTTC; cdr3_aa: CASSPDSYNEQFF
v_call: TRBV7-8; j_call: TRBJ2-5; d_call: .; cdr3_length: 14; clone_size: many; cdr3_nt: TGTGCCAGCAGCTTCCAGTTTGCGGAAGAGACCCAGTACTTC; cdr3_aa: CASSFQFAEETQYF